Listed below are T cell receptor beta chains from one sample, sequenced in a study of blood T cell repertoires in COVID-19. TCRdb's copy holds only in-frame clones and misses some; the assay was immunoSEQ multiplex PCR. This table has roughly 250,000 clones, 91% appearing once. The material sequenced was peripheral blood. The receptors were gathered from a person under 35 with COVID-19, enrolled during active disease. Each CDR3 is given with its conserved first and last residue. The D gene is left open where the match is weak. The size entry is marked missing in some rows and otherwise reads once, few, many or a size class.

d_call	j_call	clone_size	v_call	cdr3_aa	cdr3_nt
TRBD2	TRBJ2-1	NA	TRBV28	CASSYQRENEQFF	TGTGCCAGCAGCTATCAGCGGGAAAATGAGCAGTTCTTC
TRBD1	TRBJ1-1	NA	TRBV6-2/TRBV6-3	CASSDRTGPTEAFF	TGTGCCAGCAGTGACCGGACAGGTCCCACTGAAGCTTTCTTT
NA	TRBJ2-7	NA	TRBV7-9	CASSSAEGYEQYF	TGTGCCAGCAGCTCCGCGGAAGGCTACGAGCAGTACTTC
NA	TRBJ2-1	NA	TRBV9	CASSAWGGHGTYNEQFF	TGTGCCAGCAGCGCATGGGGGGGACACGGGACCTACAATGAGCAGTTCTTC
TRBD1	TRBJ2-3	NA	TRBV7-8	CASSGSGTGVDTQYF	TGTGCCAGCAGCGGATCCGGGACAGGGGTCGATACGCAGTATTTT
NA	TRBJ1-2	NA	TRBV3-1/TRBV3-2	CASSQDSRGWYGYTF	TGTGCCAGCAGCCAAGATTCCCGGGGATGGTATGGCTACACCTTC
TRBD1	TRBJ1-3	NA	TRBV9	CASSGGQGASGNTIYF	TGTGCCAGCAGCGGGGGACAGGGGGCCTCTGGAAACACCATATATTTT
TRBD1	TRBJ1-1	NA	TRBV28	CASSSRQGTEAFF	TGTGCCAGCAGTTCCCGACAGGGCACTGAAGCTTTCTTT
NA	TRBJ2-7	NA	TRBV4-2	CASSQAGIAYEQYF	TGTGCCAGCAGCCAAGCAGGGATTGCCTACGAGCAGTACTTC
NA	TRBJ2-7	NA	TRBV6-1	CASSVPGTLVVSSYEQYF	TGTGCCAGCAGTGTCCCTGGGACTCTAGTGGTTAGTTCCTACGAGCAGTACTTC
NA	TRBJ2-3	NA	TRBV7-2	CASSQLIDTQYF	TGTGCCAGCAGCCAACTAATTGATACGCAGTATTTT
TRBD2	TRBJ2-1	NA	TRBV15	CATSRWGGRASLSYNEQFF	TGTGCCACCAGCAGGTGGGGCGGGAGGGCCAGTTTGTCCTACAATGAGCAGTTCTTC
NA	TRBJ1-2	once	TRBV6-1	CASSKEPRYGYTF	TGTGCCAGCAGTAAAGAGCCGCGCTATGGCTACACCTTC
NA	TRBJ2-1	NA	TRBV3-1/TRBV3-2	CASSQNVLINEQFF	TGTGCCAGCAGCCAAAACGTCCTAATCAATGAGCAGTTCTTC
NA	TRBJ1-5	NA	TRBV27	CASRRGYENQPQHF	TGTGCCAGCCGCAGGGGATATGAGAATCAGCCCCAGCATTTT
NA	TRBJ2-3	NA	TRBV12-3/TRBV12-4	CASSLLLTDTQYF	TGTGCCAGCAGTTTACTTCTCACAGATACGCAGTATTTT
NA	TRBJ1-3	NA	TRBV11-1	CASSLGTLNTIYF	TGTGCCAGCAGCCTCGGGACTTTAAACACCATATATTTT
NA	TRBJ2-2	NA	TRBV10-2	CASSLQGVLSGELFF	TGCGCCAGCAGCCTACAGGGTGTGCTCTCCGGGGAGCTGTTTTTT
NA	TRBJ2-2	NA	TRBV9	CASSGSGTLGGWKLFF	TGTGCCAGCAGCGGATCCGGGACACTTGGGGGATGGAAGCTGTTTTTT
TRBD2	TRBJ2-7	NA	TRBV6-5	CAAGLVAGEQYF	TGTGCCGCTGGACTTGTAGCGGGCGAGCAGTACTTC
NA	TRBJ2-7	NA	TRBV5-6	CASSFSWEDYEQYF	TGTGCCAGCAGCTTTAGCTGGGAGGACTACGAGCAGTACTTC
NA	TRBJ2-1	NA	TRBV5-1	CASSLDGLPYNEQFF	TGCGCCAGCAGCTTGGACGGTTTACCCTACAATGAGCAGTTCTTC
TRBD2	TRBJ2-7	NA	TRBV5-4	CASGIAGATYEQYF	TGTGCCAGCGGTATAGCGGGAGCCACCTACGAGCAGTACTTC
TRBD1	TRBJ2-1	once	TRBV11-2	CASSQTGREQFF	TGTGCCAGCAGCCAGACAGGGCGTGAGCAGTTCTTC
NA	TRBJ1-4	NA	TRBV2	CASVFKGEGNEKLFF	TGTGCCAGCGTTTTTAAGGGGGAAGGTAATGAAAAACTGTTTTTT
TRBD2	TRBJ2-1	NA	TRBV27	CASGTSGRVYNEQFF	TGTGCCAGCGGGACTAGCGGGAGGGTCTACAATGAGCAGTTCTTC
TRBD2	TRBJ2-2	NA	TRBV5-1	CASSLTAGAGELFF	TGCGCCAGCAGCTTGACGGCGGGAGCCGGGGAGCTGTTTTTT
TRBD2	TRBJ2-1	NA	TRBV5-4	CASSYPGLAGPGGNEQFF	TGTGCCAGCAGCTACCCGGGACTAGCGGGACCGGGTGGCAATGAGCAGTTCTTC
NA	TRBJ2-7	NA	TRBV6-6	CASSYAGFPYEQYF	TGTGCCAGCAGTTACGCCGGGTTCCCCTACGAGCAGTACTTC
NA	TRBJ2-1	once	TRBV3-1/TRBV3-2	CASSQGSGVQFF	TGTGCCAGCAGCCAGGGTAGCGGAGTCCAGTTCTTC
NA	TRBJ2-7	NA	TRBV29-1	CSARGGGRNSYEQYF	TGCAGCGCTCGAGGGGGCGGGAGGAACTCCTACGAGCAGTACTTC
NA	TRBJ1-1	NA	TRBV5-1	CASSSLGGAEAFF	TGCGCCAGCAGCTCCCTGGGCGGGGCTGAAGCTTTCTTT
TRBD1	TRBJ2-3	NA	TRBV9	CASSGQGANTDTQYF	TGTGCCAGCAGCGGACAGGGGGCCAACACAGATACGCAGTATTTT
TRBD2	TRBJ2-7	NA	TRBV25-1	CASSESEGGSGEQYF	TGTGCCAGCAGTGAATCAGAGGGAGGGTCTGGAGAGCAGTACTTC
TRBD1	TRBJ1-2	NA	TRBV6-5	CASSQGQIYGYTF	TGTGCCAGCAGCCAGGGACAGATCTATGGCTACACCTTC
NA	TRBJ2-7	NA	TRBV27	CASSLTFNSYEQYF	TGTGCCAGCAGTTTAACTTTTAACTCCTACGAGCAGTACTTC
TRBD2	TRBJ2-3	NA	TRBV2	CASSDTRTSGREWDTQYF	TGTGCCAGCAGTGATACTCGGACTAGCGGGAGGGAGTGGGATACGCAGTATTTT
TRBD2	TRBJ2-1	NA	TRBV11-2	CASSLDQGTSGYNEQFF	TGTGCCAGCAGCTTAGATCAGGGGACTAGCGGCTACAATGAGCAGTTCTTC
TRBD1	TRBJ2-7	NA	TRBV14	CASSQVGGRTGHEQYF	TGTGCCAGCAGCCAAGTAGGTGGTCGGACAGGGCACGAGCAGTACTTC
NA	TRBJ2-7	NA	TRBV27	CASSSAARLYEQYF	TGTGCCAGCAGTTCGGCGGCTAGGCTCTACGAGCAGTACTTC
NA	TRBJ1-5	NA	TRBV24-1	CATSDREGQPQHF	TGTGCCACCAGTGATCGGGAGGGTCAGCCCCAGCATTTT
NA	TRBJ1-2	NA	TRBV29-1	CSVAAGTRNYGYTF	TGCAGCGTTGCTGCAGGGACACGAAACTATGGCTACACCTTC
NA	TRBJ1-2	NA	TRBV29-1	CSVDTSWTANNYGYTF	TGCAGCGTTGATACCAGTTGGACAGCTAATAACTATGGCTACACCTTC
NA	TRBJ2-1	NA	TRBV7-2	CASSFWESSYNEQFF	TGTGCCAGCAGCTTCTGGGAGAGCTCCTACAATGAGCAGTTCTTC
TRBD1	TRBJ2-1	NA	TRBV19	CASNGQGGNEQFF	TGTGCCAGTAACGGACAGGGTGGCAATGAGCAGTTCTTC
TRBD1	TRBJ2-1	NA	TRBV3-1/TRBV3-2	CASSQFGTGSNEQFF	TGTGCCAGCAGCCAATTCGGGACAGGGAGCAATGAGCAGTTCTTC
TRBD1	TRBJ1-4	NA	TRBV25-1	CASSDFGQGTNEKLFF	TGTGCCAGCAGTGACTTCGGACAGGGCACTAATGAAAAACTGTTTTTT
TRBD1	TRBJ2-7	few	TRBV5-1	CASSRGGPQEQYF	TGCGCCAGCAGCCGAGGGGGCCCCCAGGAGCAGTACTTC
TRBD1	TRBJ1-2	once	TRBV28	CASTPPDRLGGYTF	TGTGCCAGCACCCCCCCGGACAGGCTGGGTGGCTACACCTTC
NA	TRBJ2-1	few	TRBV12-3/TRBV12-4	CASSSFNEQFF	TGTGCCAGCAGTTCCTTTAATGAGCAGTTCTTC